The 5 T cell receptor beta chains below come from one sample, sequenced in a study of T cell responses to AZD1222 COVID-19 vaccine (dated by TCRdb to the early 2020s). Taken with the paper, the label for time point translates to: baseline before first vaccination. Library preparation was by the immunoSEQ multiplex PCR assay. TCRdb took this table from immuneACCESS and kept in-frame rearrangements with V and J called. Such tables lack part of the clones; where checked against another copy, unresolved V genes explain under half of the gap, and the rest is unexplained. This sample holds roughly 110,000 clones; about 85% were observed only once. Together, the top ten hold 3.5% to 4.5% of the sample. The sample in question was peripheral blood, obtained on day 0 of AZD1222 vaccination. These receptors were collected from an adult in good health.

The J gene is TRBJ2-1, the V gene TRBV4-1; D gene unclear. The CDR3 totals 14 residues. Deletions cut 0 bases from V and 6 bases from J, with 9 bases between. Germline V gene lookup returns CDR1 MGHRA and CDR2 YSYEKL. CDR3 residues: CASSQDSGPNEQFF. CDR3 DNA: TGCGCCAGCAGCCAAGATTCAGGCCCCAATGAGCAGTTCTTC.

V usage is TRBV5-6 and J usage is TRBJ1-1, with D hard to call. This CDR3 comprises 14 residues. Germline V gene data show CDR1 as SGHDT and CDR2 as YYEEEE. V was cut by 2 bases and J by 10 bases, with 18 bases left in between. The CDR3 is CASSFFSWEGAAFF. For the CDR3, the DNA is TGTGCCAGCAGCTTCTTTTCTTGGGAGGGAGCAGCTTTCTTT.

The chain recombines TRBV7-9 with TRBJ1-6, with D possibly being TRBD1 (5 bases). The CDR3 has 16 amino acids. Germline assignment: CDR1 SEHNR and CDR2 FQNEAQ (reference sequence). Between the trimmed V and J ends, which lost 6 bases and 10 bases, there was a span of 22 bases. In nucleotides, the CDR3 is TGTGCCAGCAGTGGGGTACGGCAGGGTCCGGAATCACCCCTCCACTTT. The encoded protein is CASSGVRQGPESPLHF.

V usage is TRBV18 and J usage is TRBJ2-2, with TRBD2 matching 7 bases. CDR1 and CDR2 from the germline V gene are KGHSH and LQKENI. The CDR3 sequence is 16 residues long. Trimming cost V 3 bases and J 0 bases; bases outside gene matches: 4. The CDR3 nucleotides read TGTGCCAGCTCACCGACTAGCAGGACGAACACCGGGGAGCTGTTTTTT. It translates to CASSPTSRTNTGELFF.

The chain recombines TRBV4-2 with TRBJ1-2, with 10 bases aligning to TRBD1. Germline V gene lookup returns CDR1 LGHNA and CDR2 YNFKEQ. Unmatched junction bases numbered 6, after V lost 2 bases and J lost 6 bases. CDR3 length: 15 amino acids. In DNA, the CDR3 is TGTGCCAGCAGCCAAAGTCTTGACAGGGGGCATGGCTACACCTTC. It encodes CASSQSLDRGHGYTF.